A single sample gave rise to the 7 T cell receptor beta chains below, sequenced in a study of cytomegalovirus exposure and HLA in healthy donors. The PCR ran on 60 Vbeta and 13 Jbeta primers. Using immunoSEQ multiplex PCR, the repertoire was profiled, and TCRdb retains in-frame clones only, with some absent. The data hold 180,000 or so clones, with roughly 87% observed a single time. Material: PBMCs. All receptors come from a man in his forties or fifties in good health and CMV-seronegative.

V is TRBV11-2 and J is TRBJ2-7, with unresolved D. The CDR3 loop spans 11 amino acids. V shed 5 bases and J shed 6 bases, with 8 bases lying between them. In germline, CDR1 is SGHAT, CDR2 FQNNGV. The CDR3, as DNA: TGTGCCAGCAGCCTTGGGCCCGAGCAGTACTTC. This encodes CASSLGPEQYF.

The CDR3 protein is CASRQGGDAYGYTF. The CDR3 DNA reads as TGCGCCAGTCGACAGGGGGGCGATGCCTATGGCTACACCTTC. The genes are TRBV5-1 and TRBJ1-2, with TRBD1 matching 9 bases. Germline CDR1 reads SGHRS; CDR2 reads YFSETQ. V dropped 8 bases and J dropped 4; count of bases not matched to a gene: 9. The CDR3 loop spans 14 amino acids.

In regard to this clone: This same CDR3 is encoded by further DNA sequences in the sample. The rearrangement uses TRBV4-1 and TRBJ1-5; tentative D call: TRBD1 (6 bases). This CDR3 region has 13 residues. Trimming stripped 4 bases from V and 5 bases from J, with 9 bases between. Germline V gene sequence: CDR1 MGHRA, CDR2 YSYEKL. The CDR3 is CASSPTGDQPQHF. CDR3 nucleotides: TGCGCCAGCAGCCCGACAGGAGATCAGCCCCAGCATTTT.

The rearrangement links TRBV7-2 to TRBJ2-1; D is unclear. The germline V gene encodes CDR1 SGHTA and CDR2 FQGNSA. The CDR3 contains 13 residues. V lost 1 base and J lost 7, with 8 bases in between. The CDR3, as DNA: TGTGCCAGCAGCTTAGGGTACAGAAATGAGCAGTTCTTC. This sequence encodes CASSLGYRNEQFF.

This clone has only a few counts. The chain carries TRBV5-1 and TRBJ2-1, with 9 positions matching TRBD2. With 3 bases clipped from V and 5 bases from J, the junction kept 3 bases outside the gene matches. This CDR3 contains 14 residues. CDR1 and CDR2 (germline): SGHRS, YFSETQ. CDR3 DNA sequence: TGCGCCAGCAGCTCCGCTAGCGGGAACAATGAGCAGTTCTTC. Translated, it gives CASSSASGNNEQFF.

CDR3 nucleotide sequence: TGTGCCAGCAGCGTAGCTCAAGCGGGGGCCACGAGCTCCTACAATGAGCAGTTCTTC. This gives the protein CASSVAQAGATSSYNEQFF. The chain has TRBV9 and TRBJ2-1; 8 nucleotides line up with TRBD2. Germline CDR1 reads SGDLS; CDR2 reads YYNGEE. This CDR3 is 19 amino acids long. Trimming at V came to 0 bases and at J to 0 bases, leaving 11 bases not matched to a gene.

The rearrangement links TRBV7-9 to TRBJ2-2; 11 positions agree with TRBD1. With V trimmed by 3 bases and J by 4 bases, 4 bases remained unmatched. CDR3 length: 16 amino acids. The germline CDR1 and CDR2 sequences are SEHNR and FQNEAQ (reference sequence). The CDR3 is CASSLDRGQSTGELFF. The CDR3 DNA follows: TGTGCCAGCAGCTTGGACAGGGGGCAGAGCACCGGGGAGCTGTTTTTT.